The rows below give T cell receptor beta chains drawn from one sample of a study of CD8+ T cells in alopecia areata. This table comes from immunoSEQ multiplex PCR, and its TCRdb copy is limited to in-frame clones, with some not included. The table has 270,000 or so clones, 58% seen once. The specimen was CD4+ T cells sorted from blood, collected at week 24, from a patient treated with tofacitinib. All receptors derive from a human donor with alopecia areata. Each CDR3 is given with its conserved first and last residue. Each record gives: clone size, D gene, J gene, V gene, CDR3 protein, CDR3 DNA. D genes are given only for firm matches. Part of the rows lack a size; the others show once, few, many or a class for expanded clones.

size: NA; D: TRBD1; J: TRBJ1-6; V: TRBV2; CDR3: CASRPGQGDSSPLHF; DNA: TGTGCCAGCAGGCCGGGACAGGGGGACTCTTCACCCCTCCACTTT
size: NA; D: TRBD2; J: TRBJ2-1; V: TRBV7-9; CDR3: CASSPMGGGGDEQFF; DNA: TGTGCCAGCAGCCCAATGGGCGGGGGGGGCGATGAGCAGTTCTTC
size: NA; D: NA; J: TRBJ2-2; V: TRBV14; CDR3: CASSPLWGTKAGELFF; DNA: TGTGCCAGCAGCCCCCTTTGGGGCACGAAGGCCGGGGAGCTGTTTTTT
size: once; D: NA; J: TRBJ2-7; V: TRBV30; CDR3: CAWKSLSYEQYF; DNA: TGTGCCTGGAAATCCCTCTCCTACGAGCAGTACTTC
size: NA; D: NA; J: TRBJ1-6; V: TRBV7-3; CDR3: CASSSSGYNSPLHF; DNA: TGTGCCAGCAGCTCAAGTGGCTATAATTCACCCCTCCACTTT
size: few; D: TRBD1; J: TRBJ2-5; V: TRBV29-1; CDR3: CSVEGATGGWETQYF; DNA: TGCAGCGTTGAAGGGGCGACAGGGGGCTGGGAGACCCAGTACTTC
size: NA; D: TRBD2; J: TRBJ2-5; V: TRBV5-1; CDR3: CASSVGLAGQETQYF; DNA: TGCGCCAGCAGCGTGGGACTAGCGGGACAAGAGACCCAGTACTTC
size: few; D: TRBD2; J: TRBJ2-1; V: TRBV30; CDR3: CAWRPPKLAGGPYEQFF; DNA: TGTGCCTGGAGGCCTCCCAAACTAGCGGGGGGGCCTTATGAGCAGTTCTTC
size: few; D: NA; J: TRBJ2-3; V: TRBV2; CDR3: CASSEAGGPVDTQYF; DNA: TGTGCCAGCAGTGAAGCGGGGGGGCCTGTAGATACGCAGTATTTT
size: NA; D: TRBD2; J: TRBJ2-3; V: TRBV7-2; CDR3: CASLGGSTDTQYF; DNA: TGTGCCAGCCTGGGGGGGAGCACAGATACGCAGTATTTT
size: few; D: NA; J: TRBJ2-3; V: TRBV30; CDR3: CAWSVGWDTDTQYF; DNA: TGTGCCTGGAGTGTAGGGTGGGACACAGATACGCAGTATTTT
size: few; D: TRBD1; J: TRBJ1-2; V: TRBV4-1; CDR3: CASSQPSGGGYGYTF; DNA: TGCGCCAGCAGCCAGCCCTCAGGGGGCGGCTATGGCTACACCTTC
size: NA; D: TRBD2; J: TRBJ2-7; V: TRBV6-5; CDR3: CASSYSTRGATYEQYF; DNA: TGTGCCAGCAGTTACTCGACGCGGGGGGCAACCTACGAGCAGTACTTC
size: NA; D: NA; J: TRBJ2-4; V: TRBV30; CDR3: CAWSDRLLAKNIQYF; DNA: TGTGCCTGGAGTGACCGCCTGCTAGCCAAAAACATTCAGTACTTC
size: NA; D: NA; J: TRBJ1-1; V: TRBV18; CDR3: CASSPGETEAFF; DNA: TGTGCCAGCTCACCAGGGGAAACTGAAGCTTTCTTT
size: NA; D: TRBD1; J: TRBJ1-2; V: TRBV7-2; CDR3: CASSLEREGAGGYTF; DNA: TGTGCCAGCAGCTTAGAGCGGGAGGGGGCTGGTGGCTACACCTTC
size: NA; D: NA; J: TRBJ2-7; V: TRBV5-1; CDR3: CASSFDPPDEQYF; DNA: TGCGCCAGCAGCTTTGACCCACCCGACGAGCAGTACTTC
size: NA; D: TRBD1; J: TRBJ2-7; V: TRBV7-9; CDR3: CASSGQGDGYEQYF; DNA: TGTGCCAGCAGTGGACAGGGGGATGGCTACGAGCAGTACTTC
size: few; D: NA; J: TRBJ1-1; V: TRBV29-1; CDR3: CSVLQAMNTEAFF; DNA: TGCAGCGTTCTTCAGGCCATGAACACTGAAGCTTTCTTT
size: NA; D: TRBD2; J: TRBJ2-1; V: TRBV27; CDR3: CASSSLAGGDNEQFF; DNA: TGTGCCAGCAGTTCCCTAGCGGGGGGCGACAATGAGCAGTTCTTC